This T cell receptor beta chain was captured by sequencing in a study of cytomegalovirus exposure and HLA in healthy donors. The J segment lost 0 bases and the V segment lost 6 bases, leaving 0 bases of the junction unmatched. The CDR3 runs to 13 residues. The V gene's germline CDR1 is MNHNS and CDR2 SASEGT. This clone was observed a single time. The PCR had 60 Vbeta and 13 Jbeta primers. Produced via immunoSEQ multiplex PCR; TCRdb's table is partial and in-frame only. The table shows 150,000 to 200,000 clones, with approximately 86% occurring only once. J is TRBJ1-2 and V is TRBV6-1; 8 positions agree with TRBD1. Sequenced sample: PBMCs. The origin of this receptor is a woman between 18 and 29 years old in good health and CMV-seronegative. The CDR3 DNA reads TGTGCCAGCAGGGACAGGGCTAACTATGGCTACACCTTC. Its translation is CASRDRANYGYTF.